This TCR beta chain originates from a study of technical replicates of blood from several donors. Trimming stripped 2 bases from V and 8 bases from J, with 9 bases between. CDR1 and CDR2 from the germline V gene are SGHAT and FQNNGV. The CDR3 loop spans 12 amino acids. The protocol was immunoSEQ multiplex PCR, while the TCRdb copy is restricted to in-frame clones and leaves out a portion. Here the sample spans about 75,000 clones, 91% being singletons. The source is a human donor in good health. Some clones in this sample may be carry-over from other donors' samples. Sequenced sample: T cells isolated from PBMCs. The rearrangement uses TRBV11-2 and TRBJ1-2; the D gene is possibly TRBD1 (5 bases). The CDR3 reads CASSLRQSGYTF. CDR3 bases: TGTGCCAGCAGCTTAAGACAGTCCGGCTACACCTTC.